This is a list of T cell receptor beta chains from one sample in a study of CD8 T cells in ankylosing spondylitis. MiXCR was run by TCRdb on the 5' RACE reads, yielding one entry per CDR3 protein. Among about 220,000 distinct CDR3 sequences, about 6.7% were seen once, and the ten largest hold over 12%. Input material: blood, either unsorted or a sorted T cell fraction (not recorded which). The receptors were gathered from a male donor with ankylosing spondylitis. CDR3s include the opening cysteine and the closing phenylalanine or tryptophan. Fields, in order: clone size, D gene, V gene, J gene, CDR3 DNA, CDR3 protein. A D gene is named only where the DNA matches it firmly. Size is stated for part of the rows, as once, few or many counts, or as a class when the clone is expanded.

clone_size: -
d_call: TRBD1
v_call: TRBV9
j_call: TRBJ2-3
cdr3_nt: TGTGCCAGCAGCGTAGCCCGTCCGGGACAGGGTGGTAATACGCAGTATTTT
cdr3_aa: CASSVARPGQGGNTQYF

clone_size: few
d_call: -
v_call: TRBV7-8
j_call: TRBJ2-1
cdr3_nt: TGTGCCAGCAGCTCCTTGACTAGTTTGGGGTCCAATGAGCAGTTCTTC
cdr3_aa: CASSSLTSLGSNEQFF

clone_size: many
d_call: -
v_call: TRBV27
j_call: TRBJ2-2
cdr3_nt: TGTGCCAGCAGTTTAGTGGGGGCTAAGGTACCCGGGGAGCTGTTTTTT
cdr3_aa: CASSLVGAKVPGELFF

clone_size: many
d_call: -
v_call: TRBV4-1
j_call: TRBJ2-3
cdr3_nt: TGCGCCAGCAGCCAAGGGCTCCTTGATACGCAGTATTTT
cdr3_aa: CASSQGLLDTQYF

clone_size: -
d_call: -
v_call: TRBV27
j_call: TRBJ2-2
cdr3_nt: TGTGCCAGCGGTCCGGTCGACACCGGGGAGCTGTTTTTT
cdr3_aa: CASGPVDTGELFF

clone_size: few
d_call: -
v_call: TRBV4-3
j_call: TRBJ1-6
cdr3_nt: TGCGCCAGCAGCCAAGGATCGGGCGCAGTCTATAATTCACCCCTCCACTTT
cdr3_aa: CASSQGSGAVYNSPLHF

clone_size: many
d_call: TRBD2
v_call: TRBV29-1
j_call: TRBJ2-1
cdr3_nt: TGCAGCGTGGCGGGAGGCGGGATAACCTACAATGAGCAGTTCTTC
cdr3_aa: CSVAGGGITYNEQFF

clone_size: many
d_call: TRBD1
v_call: TRBV4-2
j_call: TRBJ2-7
cdr3_nt: TGTGCCAGCAGCCAAGAGGGGACAGGGATCTACGAGCAGTACTTC
cdr3_aa: CASSQEGTGIYEQYF

clone_size: -
d_call: -
v_call: TRBV12-3/TRBV12-4
j_call: TRBJ2-7
cdr3_nt: TGTGCCAGCACGGGGTACGAGCAGTACTTC
cdr3_aa: CASTGYEQYF

clone_size: many
d_call: -
v_call: TRBV10-3
j_call: TRBJ1-6
cdr3_nt: TGTGCCATCAGTGGGTCAGGGGCGCGATCACCCCTCCACTTT
cdr3_aa: CAISGSGARSPLHF

clone_size: many
d_call: -
v_call: TRBV20-1
j_call: TRBJ2-3
cdr3_nt: TGCAGTGCTGGTCGGGAGCGTGACACAGATACACAGTATTTT
cdr3_aa: CSAGRERDTDTQYF

clone_size: medium-sized
d_call: TRBD2
v_call: TRBV6-2/TRBV6-3
j_call: TRBJ2-2
cdr3_nt: TGTGCCAGCAGTACTAGCGGGAGCGTCACCGGGGAGCTGTTTTTT
cdr3_aa: CASSTSGSVTGELFF

clone_size: -
d_call: TRBD1
v_call: TRBV4-3
j_call: TRBJ1-2
cdr3_nt: TGCGCCAGCAGCCGTGGACAGGGGAACTATGGCTACACCTTC
cdr3_aa: CASSRGQGNYGYTF

clone_size: many
d_call: -
v_call: TRBV7-9
j_call: TRBJ2-7
cdr3_nt: TGTGCCAGCAGCTCTGGACAGATCTCCTACGAGCAGTACTTC
cdr3_aa: CASSSGQISYEQYF

clone_size: -
d_call: -
v_call: TRBV10-2
j_call: TRBJ2-1
cdr3_nt: TGCGCCAGCAGTGAATTCAATGAGCAGTTCTTC
cdr3_aa: CASSEFNEQFF

clone_size: -
d_call: -
v_call: TRBV4-3
j_call: TRBJ1-4
cdr3_nt: TGCGCCAGCAGCCCACGGGGGCCCCCGAGGATGGCTAATGAAAAACTGTTTTTT
cdr3_aa: CASSPRGPPRMANEKLFF

clone_size: few
d_call: -
v_call: TRBV5-6
j_call: TRBJ2-1
cdr3_nt: TGTGCCAGCAGCTTGGGGCTCGTGGGCGATGAGCAGTTCTTC
cdr3_aa: CASSLGLVGDEQFF